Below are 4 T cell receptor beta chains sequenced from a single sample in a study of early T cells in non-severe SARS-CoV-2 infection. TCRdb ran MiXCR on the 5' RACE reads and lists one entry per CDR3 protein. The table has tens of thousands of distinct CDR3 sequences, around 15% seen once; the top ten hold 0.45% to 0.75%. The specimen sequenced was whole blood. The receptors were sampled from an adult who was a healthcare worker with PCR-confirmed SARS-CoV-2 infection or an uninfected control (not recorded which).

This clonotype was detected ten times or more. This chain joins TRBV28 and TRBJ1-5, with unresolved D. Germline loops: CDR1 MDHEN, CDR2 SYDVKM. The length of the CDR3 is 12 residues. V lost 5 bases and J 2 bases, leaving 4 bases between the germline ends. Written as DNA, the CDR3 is TGTGCCAGCAGTCGGGGCAATCAGCCCCAGCATTTT. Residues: CASSRGNQPQHF.

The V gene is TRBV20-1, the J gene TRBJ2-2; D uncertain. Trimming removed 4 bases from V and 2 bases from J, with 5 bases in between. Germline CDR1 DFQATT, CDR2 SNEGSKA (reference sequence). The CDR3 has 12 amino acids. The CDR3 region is CSAKRNTGELFF. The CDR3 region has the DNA TGCAGTGCTAAGCGAAACACCGGGGAGCTGTTTTTT.

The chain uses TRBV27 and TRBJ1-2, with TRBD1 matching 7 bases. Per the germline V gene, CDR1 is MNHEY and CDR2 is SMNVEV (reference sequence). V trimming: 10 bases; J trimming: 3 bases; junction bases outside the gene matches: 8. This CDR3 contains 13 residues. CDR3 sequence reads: CATGLTGDYGYTF. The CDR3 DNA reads TGTGCCACCGGGCTTACAGGGGACTATGGCTACACCTTC.

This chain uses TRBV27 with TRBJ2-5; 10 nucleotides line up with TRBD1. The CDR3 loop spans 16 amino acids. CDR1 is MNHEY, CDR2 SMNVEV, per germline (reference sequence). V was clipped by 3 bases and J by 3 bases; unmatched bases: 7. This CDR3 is CASSFFGTGEKETQYF. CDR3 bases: TGTGCCAGCAGTTTTTTCGGGACAGGGGAAAAAGAGACCCAGTACTTC.